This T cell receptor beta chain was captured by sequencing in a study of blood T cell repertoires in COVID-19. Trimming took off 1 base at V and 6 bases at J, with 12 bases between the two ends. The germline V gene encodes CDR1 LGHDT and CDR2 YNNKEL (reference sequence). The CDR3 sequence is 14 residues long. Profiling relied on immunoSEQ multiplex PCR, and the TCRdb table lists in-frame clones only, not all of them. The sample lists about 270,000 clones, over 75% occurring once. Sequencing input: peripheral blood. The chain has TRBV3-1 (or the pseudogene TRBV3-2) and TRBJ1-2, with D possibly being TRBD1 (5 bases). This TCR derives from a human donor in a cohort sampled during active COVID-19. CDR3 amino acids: CASSQGPSRDGYTF. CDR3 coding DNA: TGTGCCAGCAGCCAAGGTCCGTCCAGGGATGGCTACACCTTC.